Below are 21 T cell receptor beta chains sequenced from a single sample in a study of shared clonotypes between healthy human individuals. The repertoire was sequenced with immunoSEQ multiplex PCR; TCRdb's copy has only in-frame clones and lacks some. The sample has 2 million or so clones, about 95% seen once; the top ten hold more than 0.1%. Sequencing used naive CD4+ T cells sorted from blood. As for subset: CD45RA+ positively selected. The source of these receptors is a man younger than 30 in good health.

This chain uses TRBV6-1 with TRBJ2-2, with D possibly being TRBD1 (5 bases). The CDR3 is 14 residues long. V was shortened by 7 bases and J by 4 bases, with 13 bases between the two germline ends. CDR1 and CDR2 (germline): MNHNS, SASEGT. Here the CDR3 reads CASTIQGVTGELFF. In DNA, the CDR3 is TGTGCCAGCACGATCCAGGGCGTCACCGGGGAGCTGTTTTTT.

The chain uses TRBV21-1 and TRBJ1-5; TRBD1 is the table's D call and was not checked against the DNA. TRBV21-1 is a pseudogene segment. The CDR3 is 19 residues long. In DNA form, the CDR3 reads TGTGCCAGCAGTAAAATCCGGGACAGGGGCTATTATAGCAATCAGCCCCAGCATTTT. Translating it yields CASSKIRDRGYYSNQPQHF.

The chain carries TRBV7-2 and TRBJ1-2; a possible D gene is TRBD1 (6 bases). This CDR3 spans 14 amino acids. Germline CDR1 is SGHTA and CDR2 is FQGNSA. The V end lost 1 base, the J end lost 8 bases, and 14 bases lay between the germline ends. The CDR3: CASSLGGAFIGYTF. The CDR3 DNA follows: TGTGCCAGCAGCTTAGGGGGGGCTTTTATAGGCTACACCTTC.

This clone was seen a few times. V usage is TRBV6-1 and J usage is TRBJ2-7; TRBD1 matches at 7 bases. Germline CDR1 MNHNS, CDR2 SASEGT. The CDR3 runs to 15 residues. Trimming removed 4 bases from V and 2 bases from J; junction bases left unmatched: 8. The CDR3 bases are TGTGCCAGCAGTGGACTCCGGGACAGAGCCTACGAGCAGTACTTC. It codes for CASSGLRDRAYEQYF.

J is TRBJ1-6 and V is TRBV30; D is undetermined. V shed 2 bases and J shed 0 bases, with 23 bases lying between them. The CDR3 length is 20 residues. Germline assignment: CDR1 GTSNPN and CDR2 SVGIG (reference sequence). This CDR3 is CAWSPRTQGAPISYNSPLHF. The CDR3 DNA sequence: TGTGCCTGGAGTCCTCGGACCCAAGGAGCCCCAATCTCCTATAATTCACCCCTCCACTTT.

Points on this clone: The junction shows a germline mismatch at one end, possibly a read error. The chain uses TRBV7-7 and TRBJ2-2; 7 positions agree with TRBD1. CDR3 length: 15 residues. Germline lookup yields CDR1 SSHAT and CDR2 FNYEAQ (reference sequence). CDR3 sequence reads: CASSRATGRTGELFF. CDR3 coding DNA: TGTGCTAGCAGTCGGGCGACAGGGCGAACCGGGGAGCTGTTTTTT.

The chain couples TRBV30 to TRBJ2-1; TRBD1 aligns across 7 bases. V dropped 5 bases and J dropped 5; count of bases not matched to a gene: 9. Germline V lookup: CDR1 GTSNPN, CDR2 SVGIG (reference sequence). The CDR3 is made up of 14 amino acids. Here the CDR3 DNA reads TGTGCCTGGTCCCGCGGACAGGTCCACAATGAGCAGTTCTTC. Translating gives CAWSRGQVHNEQFF.

In the case of this clone: Different DNA sequences within this sample yield the same CDR3. The rearrangement joins TRBV5-1 to TRBJ1-3; D not certain. V lost 0 bases and J 1 base, leaving 5 bases between the germline ends. The CDR3 length is 14 residues. Germline assignment: CDR1 SGHRS and CDR2 YFSETQ. CDR3 residues: CASSLDPSGNTIYF. Here the CDR3 DNA reads TGCGCCAGCAGCTTGGACCCTTCTGGAAACACCATATATTTT.

The gene calls are TRBV7-2 and TRBJ2-7; 12 positions agree with TRBD2. J was trimmed by 6 bases and V by 4 bases; bases with no gene match: 7. CDR3 length equals 15 residues. The germline CDR1 and CDR2 sequences are SGHTA and FQGNSA. CDR3 nucleotides: TGTGCCAGCAGCTCCCCGGGACTAGCGGGTGGCGAGCAGTACTTC. This sequence encodes CASSSPGLAGGEQYF. The full variable domain, completed using reference TRBV7-2 and TRBJ2-7, is GAGVSQSPSNKVTEKGKDVELRCDPISGHTALYWYRQSLGQGLEFLIYFQGNSAPDKSGLPSDRFSAERTGGSVSTLTIQRTQQEDSAVYLCASSSPGLAGGEQYFGPGTRLTVT.

In regard to this clone: Within the sample, other DNA sequences also encode this same CDR3. The rearrangement links TRBV5-1 to TRBJ2-3; D gene ambiguous. The V gene's germline CDR1 is SGHRS and CDR2 YFSETQ. V was pared by 0 bases and J by 6 bases, with 2 bases between. This CDR3 contains 11 residues. CDR3 region: CASSLADTQYF. The DNA for the CDR3 is TGCGCCAGCAGCTTGGCTGATACGCAGTATTTT.

This chain connects TRBV5-6 to TRBJ1-2, with a weak D call TRBD1 (5 bases). This CDR3 is 15 amino acids long. With 4 bases removed from V and 1 base from J, the gap between germline ends came to 14 bases. CDR1 SGHDT and CDR2 YYEEEE come from the germline V gene. This CDR3 reads CASSPDLQVNYGYTF. The CDR3 coding sequence is TGTGCCAGCAGCCCAGACCTACAGGTTAACTATGGCTACACCTTC. The entire variable domain, with the rest obtained from reference TRBV5-6 and TRBJ1-2, is as follows: DAGVTQSPTHLIKTRGQQVTLRCSPKSGHDTVSWYQQALGQGPQFIFQYYEEEERQRGNFPDRFSGHQFPNYSSELNVNALLLGDSALYLCASSPDLQVNYGYTFGSGTRLTVV.

This chain connects TRBV28 to TRBJ2-5; no firm D call. Per germline, CDR1 MDHEN and CDR2 SYDVKM. The CDR3 runs to 12 residues. Trimming stripped 1 base from V and 9 bases from J, with 9 bases between. CDR3 nucleotide sequence: TGTGCCAGCAGTTTATTGATGGGTGCCCAGTACTTC. It translates to CASSLLMGAQYF.

This chain joins TRBV19 and TRBJ2-7, with a tentative D call TRBD1 (5 bases). The CDR3 has 13 residues. Trimming left V 3 bases short and J 9 bases short, with 15 bases between. Germline V gene sequence: CDR1 LNHDA, CDR2 SQIVND (reference sequence). The DNA for the CDR3 is TGTGCCAGTAGTATCCAGGGTTCTAATGGGCAGTACTTC. Translating gives CASSIQGSNGQYF.

V and J are TRBV30 and TRBJ2-7; D possibly matches TRBD1 or TRBD2 (5 bases each). Deletions cut 3 bases from V and 3 bases from J, with 12 bases between. This CDR3 has 13 amino acids. Germline V lookup: CDR1 GTSNPN, CDR2 SVGIG (reference sequence). This CDR3 reads CAWRPGPVYEQYF. In DNA form, the CDR3 reads TGTGCCTGGAGACCGGGACCGGTCTACGAGCAGTACTTC. The full variable domain, in which reference TRBV30 and TRBJ2-7 provide the parts outside the CDR3, is SQTIHQWPATLVQPVGSPLSLECTVEGTSNPNLYWYRQAAGRGLQLLFYSVGIGQISSEVPQNLSASRPQDRQFILSSKKLLLSDSGFYLCAWRPGPVYEQYFGPGTRLTVT.

This clone appeared a single time. This chain links TRBV4-3 with TRBJ2-2; 11 bases map to TRBD2. This CDR3 spans 16 amino acids. Germline lookup yields CDR1 LGHNA and CDR2 YSLEER. The V gene end was trimmed by 2 bases and the J gene end by 6 bases; junction bases not matched to a gene: 5. CDR3 sequence reads: CASSQQLAGVPGELFF. In DNA, the CDR3 is TGCGCCAGCAGCCAACAACTAGCGGGAGTCCCCGGGGAGCTGTTTTTT.

This chain links TRBV18 with TRBJ2-1, with D maybe TRBD2 (5 bases). Trimming pared 2 bases from V and 9 bases from J, leaving 14 bases between. The CDR3 is 14 amino acids. Germline CDR1 and CDR2: KGHSH and LQKENI. The CDR3 nucleotides read TGTGCCAGCTCACCAACGGGGAATATAGGTGAGCAGTTCTTC. Its protein product is CASSPTGNIGEQFF.

For this clone: Additional DNA sequences in this sample encode the identical CDR3. The rearrangement uses TRBV6-1 and TRBJ2-7; D gene uncertain. Trimming took 1 base from V and 6 from J, leaving 4 bases between them. CDR1 is MNHNS and CDR2 is SASEGT in the germline V gene. The CDR3 sequence is 11 residues long. The CDR3 DNA is TGTGCCAGCAGTGAAGTACGCGAGCAGTACTTC. It yields the protein CASSEVREQYF.

This clone has a single count. The chain uses TRBV6-1 and TRBJ1-1; D gene ambiguous. V was pared by 7 bases and J by 0 bases, with 9 bases between. CDR3 length: 13 residues. The germline V gene encodes CDR1 MNHNS and CDR2 SASEGT. CDR3 protein: CASTMKLNTEAFF. As DNA, the CDR3 is TGTGCCAGCACCATGAAATTGAACACTGAAGCTTTCTTT.

V and J are TRBV7-9 and TRBJ2-2; 9 bases line up with TRBD2. Trimming removed 6 bases from V and 2 bases from J; junction bases left unmatched: 1. Germline V gene lookup returns CDR1 SEHNR and CDR2 FQNEAQ (reference sequence). The CDR3 spans 14 residues. This chain's CDR3 is CASRTSGNTGELFF. Written as DNA, the CDR3 is TGTGCCAGCAGGACTAGCGGAAACACCGGGGAGCTGTTTTTT.

The sample holds one count of this clone. This sequence joins TRBV9 and TRBJ2-1, with TRBD2 identical over 8 bases. Germline lookup yields CDR1 SGDLS and CDR2 YYNGEE. Trimming took 3 bases from V and 5 from J; bases not matched to a gene: 4. CDR3 length: 14 residues. The chain's CDR3 is CASSARTSHNEQFF. CDR3 in DNA: TGTGCCAGCAGCGCCCGGACTAGCCACAATGAGCAGTTCTTC.

The chain combines TRBV10-3 with TRBJ1-2, with D tentatively TRBD1 (5 bases). This CDR3 region has 13 residues. Trimming took 5 bases from V and 11 from J, leaving 18 bases between them. Germline V gene lookup returns CDR1 ENHRY and CDR2 SYGVKD. This CDR3 reads CAISSGPTQGYTF. DNA for the CDR3: TGTGCCATCAGTTCCGGGCCGACTCAGGGTTACACCTTC.